The present T cell receptor beta chain was sequenced within a study of cytomegalovirus exposure and HLA in healthy donors. General study findings and limits: The authors later found most CMV-associated TCR beta chains appeared HLA-restricted. In vitro checks showed that a few CMV-associated chains really do target CMV antigens. Excluded were some V segments that proved indistinguishable, including TRBV6-2 and TRBV6-3.

This PCR relied on a set of 60 Vbeta primers and 13 Jbeta primers. Generated by immunoSEQ multiplex PCR, the TCRdb table keeps only in-frame clones and is missing some. The table has about 120,000 clones, roughly 87% seen once. To note about this clone: Its cognate antigen is unknown. Its ends do not fully match the called genes, so a read error is possible.

The CDR3 has 14 residues. The germline CDR1 and CDR2 sequences are MGHRA and YSYEKL. The chain joins TRBV4-1 to TRBJ2-6; possibly TRBD1 for D (5 bases). The receptor was isolated from a woman aged 18-29 years in good health and CMV-seronegative. Sample: PBMCs. DNA of the CDR3: TGCGCCAGCAGCCAAGCACCTGGGGCCAACGGCCTGACTTTC. Translating gives CASSQAPGANGLTF.